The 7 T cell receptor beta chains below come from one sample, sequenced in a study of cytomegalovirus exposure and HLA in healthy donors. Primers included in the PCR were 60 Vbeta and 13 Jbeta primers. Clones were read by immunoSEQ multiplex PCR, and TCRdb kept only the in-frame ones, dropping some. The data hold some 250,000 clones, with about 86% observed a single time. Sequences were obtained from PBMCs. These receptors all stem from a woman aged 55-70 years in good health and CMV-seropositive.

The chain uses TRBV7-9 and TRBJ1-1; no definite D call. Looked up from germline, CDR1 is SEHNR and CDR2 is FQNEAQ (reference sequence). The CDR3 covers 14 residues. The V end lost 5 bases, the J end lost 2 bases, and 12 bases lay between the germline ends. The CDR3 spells CASSPGLANTEAFF. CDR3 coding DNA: TGTGCCAGCAGCCCGGGTCTGGCCAACACTGAAGCTTTCTTT.

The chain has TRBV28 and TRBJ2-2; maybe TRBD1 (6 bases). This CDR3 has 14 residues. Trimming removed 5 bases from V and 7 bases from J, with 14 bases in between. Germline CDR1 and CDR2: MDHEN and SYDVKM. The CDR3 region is CASSTFQGNGELFF. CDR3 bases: TGTGCCAGCAGTACCTTCCAGGGGAACGGGGAGCTGTTTTTT.

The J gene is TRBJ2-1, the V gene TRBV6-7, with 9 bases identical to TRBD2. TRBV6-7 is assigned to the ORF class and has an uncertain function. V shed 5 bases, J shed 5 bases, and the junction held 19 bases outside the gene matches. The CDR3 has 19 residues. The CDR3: CASSNPAGTSPISDNEQFF. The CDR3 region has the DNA TGTGCCAGCAGTAATCCGGCCGGGACTAGCCCGATAAGTGACAATGAGCAGTTCTTC.

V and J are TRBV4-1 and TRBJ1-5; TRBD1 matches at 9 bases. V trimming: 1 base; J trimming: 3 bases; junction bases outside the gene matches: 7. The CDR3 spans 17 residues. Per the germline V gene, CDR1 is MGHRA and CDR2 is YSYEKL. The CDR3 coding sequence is TGCGCCAGCAGCCAAGGGGCCCGGACAGGGGTCAATCAGCCCCAGCATTTT. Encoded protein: CASSQGARTGVNQPQHF.

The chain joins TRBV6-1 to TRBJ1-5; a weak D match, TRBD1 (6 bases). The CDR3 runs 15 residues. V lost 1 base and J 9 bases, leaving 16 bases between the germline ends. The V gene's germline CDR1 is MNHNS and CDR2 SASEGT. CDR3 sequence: CASSEGGGGSRPQHF. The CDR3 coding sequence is TGTGCCAGCAGTGAAGGAGGGGGGGGTAGTCGGCCCCAGCATTTT.

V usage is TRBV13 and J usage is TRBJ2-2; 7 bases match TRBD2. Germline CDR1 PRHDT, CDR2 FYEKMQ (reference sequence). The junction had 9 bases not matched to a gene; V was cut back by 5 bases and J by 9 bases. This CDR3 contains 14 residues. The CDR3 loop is CASSRRTSARELFF. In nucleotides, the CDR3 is TGTGCCAGCAGCCGGCGAACTAGCGCTAGGGAGCTGTTTTTT.

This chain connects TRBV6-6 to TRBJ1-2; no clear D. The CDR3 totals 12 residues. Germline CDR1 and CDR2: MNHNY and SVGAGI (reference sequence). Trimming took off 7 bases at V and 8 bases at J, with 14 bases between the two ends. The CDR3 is CASTPAGRGYTF. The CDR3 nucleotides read TGTGCCAGCACCCCGGCGGGAAGGGGCTACACCTTC.